This T cell receptor (beta chain) came from a study of regulatory T cells in long-lasting Graves disease. Study results and caveats: New patients shared fewer public clonotypes (more than 850) than persistent patients did (approximately 2,700).

The germline V gene encodes CDR1 SEHNR and CDR2 FQNEAQ (reference sequence). This CDR3 region has 15 residues. Arm-PCR of CDR3 regions and iRepertoire HTBI primers were used to build TCR beta libraries. TCRdb reanalysed the multiplex PCR reads using MiXCR and keeps one entry per CDR3 protein. The sample lists about 210,000 distinct CDR3 sequences, roughly a fifth occurring once. The time point: newly diagnosed GD, antithyroid drugs for less than 3 months. Scientists built the TCR library using RNA that was extracted from PBMCs. This clonotype was observed many times. Its antigen is not known. At one end, the junction sequence differs from germline, possibly due to a read error. This sample was shared with a second study, whose subject was T cells in Graves' hyperthyroidism and ophthalmopathy. That paper notes: It was uncontrolled infection, other autoimmune disease, pregnancy or lactation that excluded patients. The TCR CDR3 first-round RT-PCR relied on the HTBI primer set.

The source is a woman younger than 45 with Graves disease. The material sequenced was peripheral blood mononuclear cells (PBMCs), taken at new diagnosis, from a patient treated with antithyroid drugs. The rearrangement joins TRBV7-9 to TRBJ1-3; D is uncertain. As DNA, the CDR3 is TGCGCCAGCAGCTTGGTTGGCGATCAGGGAAACACCATATATTTT. As protein: CASSLVGDQGNTIYF.